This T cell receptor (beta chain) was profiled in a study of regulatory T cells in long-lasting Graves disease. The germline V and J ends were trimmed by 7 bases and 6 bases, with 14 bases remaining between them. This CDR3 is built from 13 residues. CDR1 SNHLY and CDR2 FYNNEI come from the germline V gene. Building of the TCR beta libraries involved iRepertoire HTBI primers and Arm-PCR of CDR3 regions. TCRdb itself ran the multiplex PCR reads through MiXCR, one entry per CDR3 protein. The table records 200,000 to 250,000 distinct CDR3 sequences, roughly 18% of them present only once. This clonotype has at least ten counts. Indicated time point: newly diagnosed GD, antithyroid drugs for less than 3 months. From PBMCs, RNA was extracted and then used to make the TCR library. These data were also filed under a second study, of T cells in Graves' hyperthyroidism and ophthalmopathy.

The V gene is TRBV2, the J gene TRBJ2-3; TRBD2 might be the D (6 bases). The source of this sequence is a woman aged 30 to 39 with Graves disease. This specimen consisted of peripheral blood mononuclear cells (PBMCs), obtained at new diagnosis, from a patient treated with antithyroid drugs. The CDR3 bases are TGTGCCAGCACCCAATCGGGAGCTGATACGCAGTATTTT. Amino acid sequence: CASTQSGADTQYF.